The entry that follows covers one T cell receptor beta chain sequence. These data come from a study of blood T cell repertoires in COVID-19. The length of the CDR3 is 12 residues. Per the germline V gene, CDR1 is MNHEY and CDR2 is SVGAGI. Losses at the gene ends were 8 bases for V and 8 bases for J; bases not matched to a gene: 6. The data were produced by immunoSEQ multiplex PCR, yet TCRdb's version contains in-frame clones alone and is incomplete. The top ten clones hold approximately 40% of a sample with 84,000 or so clones, roughly 78% of them seen once. The sequenced material came from peripheral blood. The clonotype comes from a man in his sixties with COVID-19, enrolled during active disease. The V call is TRBV6-5, the J call TRBJ2-7; 10 bases agree with TRBD1. CDR3 DNA: TGTGCCAGCTACTCGGGACAGGGGCAGCAGTACTTC. Its protein product is CASYSGQGQQYF.